The following is a TCR beta chain sequence with its context. These data are taken from a study of blood T cell repertoires in COVID-19. Overall study: Material from acute and convalescent COVID-19 was sourced from the United States, Italy and Spain. Sample material is recorded as cDNA or gDNA derived from T cells, B-cell-depleted T cells, or PBMCs.

The CDR3 totals 15 residues. The authors' processing: Amplification from reference gene primers served as the basis for estimated nucleated cell counts. Using immunoSEQ multiplex PCR, the repertoire was profiled, and TCRdb retains in-frame clones only, with some absent. V and J calls plus clone size are reproduced from that table; the DNA served to infer D and trimming. In the table there are approximately 80,000 clones, about four fifths of which are singletons. The material sequenced was peripheral blood. The origin of this receptor is a woman in her seventies with acute or convalescent COVID-19. The rearrangement joins TRBV21-1 to TRBJ2-7; the listed D gene, TRBD2, was not tested against the DNA. TRBV21-1 represents a pseudogene. The CDR3 nucleotides are TGTGCCAGCAGCCCCCGGGACTCTCCCCCCTACGAGCAGTACTTC. This sequence encodes CASSPRDSPPYEQYF.